This T cell receptor (beta chain) was obtained from a study of blood T cell repertoires in COVID-19. Study-level background: PBMCs, B-cell-depleted T cells, or T cells provided the cDNA or gDNA that made up the material.

As processed by the authors: Reference gene primer amplification yielded estimated nucleated cell counts. Profiled with immunoSEQ multiplex PCR; TCRdb holds only in-frame clones, not every one. D and trimming come from the DNA, and the V and J calls and clone size come from that table. The sample contains about 230,000 clones, 65% to 90% of which appear only once. The germline V and J ends were trimmed by 4 bases and 6 bases, with 13 bases remaining between them. Germline lookup yields CDR1 MNHEY and CDR2 SMNVEV (reference sequence). The CDR3 is 14 residues long. The Seattle patients, enrolled during active infection, were followed longitudinally.

This clonotype originated in a man in his fifties with COVID-19, enrolled during active disease. This chain links TRBV27 with TRBJ2-1; D is perhaps TRBD1 (5 bases). The sequenced material came from peripheral blood. The CDR3: CASSSAGIINEQFF. The CDR3 DNA reads TGTGCCAGCAGTTCGGCAGGGATAATCAATGAGCAGTTCTTC.